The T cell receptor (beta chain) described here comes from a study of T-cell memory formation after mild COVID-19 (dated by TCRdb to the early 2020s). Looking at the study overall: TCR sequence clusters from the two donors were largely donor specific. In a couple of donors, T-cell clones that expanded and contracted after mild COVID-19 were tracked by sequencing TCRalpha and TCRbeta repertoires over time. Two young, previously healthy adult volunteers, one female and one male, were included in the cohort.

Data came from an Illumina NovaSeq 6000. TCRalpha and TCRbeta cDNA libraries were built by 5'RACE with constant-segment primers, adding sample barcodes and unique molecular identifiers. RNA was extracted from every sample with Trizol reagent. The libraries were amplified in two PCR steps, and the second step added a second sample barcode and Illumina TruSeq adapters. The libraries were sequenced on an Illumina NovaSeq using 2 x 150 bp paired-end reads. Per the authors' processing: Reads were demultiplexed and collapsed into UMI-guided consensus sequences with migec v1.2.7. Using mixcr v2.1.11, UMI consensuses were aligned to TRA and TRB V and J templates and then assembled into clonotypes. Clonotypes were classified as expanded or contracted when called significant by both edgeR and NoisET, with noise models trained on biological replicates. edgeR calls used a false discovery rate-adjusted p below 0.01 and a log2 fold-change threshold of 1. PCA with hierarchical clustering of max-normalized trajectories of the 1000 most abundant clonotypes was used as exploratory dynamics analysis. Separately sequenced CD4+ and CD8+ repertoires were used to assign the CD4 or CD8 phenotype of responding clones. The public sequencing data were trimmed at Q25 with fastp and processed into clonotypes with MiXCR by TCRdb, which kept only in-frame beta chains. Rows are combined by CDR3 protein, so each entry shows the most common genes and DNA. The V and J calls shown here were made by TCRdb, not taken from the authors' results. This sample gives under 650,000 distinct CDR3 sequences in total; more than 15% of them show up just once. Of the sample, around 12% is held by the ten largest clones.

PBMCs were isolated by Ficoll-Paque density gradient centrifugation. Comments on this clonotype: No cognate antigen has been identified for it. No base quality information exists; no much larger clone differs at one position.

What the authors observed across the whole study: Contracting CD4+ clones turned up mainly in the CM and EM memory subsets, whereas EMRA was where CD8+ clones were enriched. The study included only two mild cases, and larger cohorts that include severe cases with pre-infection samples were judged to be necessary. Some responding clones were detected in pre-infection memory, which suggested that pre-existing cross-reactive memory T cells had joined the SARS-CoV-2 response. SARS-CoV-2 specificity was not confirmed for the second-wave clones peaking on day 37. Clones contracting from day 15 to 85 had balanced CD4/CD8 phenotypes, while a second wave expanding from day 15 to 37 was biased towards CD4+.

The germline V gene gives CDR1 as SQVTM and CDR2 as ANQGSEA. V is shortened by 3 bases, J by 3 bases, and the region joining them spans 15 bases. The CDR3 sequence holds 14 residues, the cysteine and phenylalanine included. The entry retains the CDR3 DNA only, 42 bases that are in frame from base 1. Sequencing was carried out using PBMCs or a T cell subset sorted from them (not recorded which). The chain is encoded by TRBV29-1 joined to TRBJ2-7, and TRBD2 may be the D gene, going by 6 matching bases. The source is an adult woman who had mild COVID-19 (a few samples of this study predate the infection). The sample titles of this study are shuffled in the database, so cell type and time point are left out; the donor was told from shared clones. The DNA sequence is TGCAGCGTTGAGAAGGCAGGAGGGGTCTACGAGCAGTACTTC. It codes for CSVEKAGGVYEQYF.